The 5 T cell receptor beta chains reported below all come from one sample, sequenced in a study of CD8+CD57+ T cells in acquired aplastic anemia. Researchers used genomic DNA as the template to profile TCR beta VDJ and CDR3. MiXCR, run by TCRdb on the reads, gives a single entry per CDR3 protein. This table has 150,000 to 200,000 distinct CDR3 sequences, around three fifths appearing once. Sequenced material: sorted CD4+, CD8+, or CD8+CD57+ T cells (not recorded which) from PBMCs. The origin of the receptors is a human donor with severe aplastic anemia or a healthy control (not recorded which).

The rearrangement joins TRBV7-2 to TRBJ2-7; tentatively, D is TRBD2 (6 bases). The germline V gene has CDR1 SGHTA and CDR2 FQGNSA. V was clipped by 5 bases and J by 5 bases, with 16 bases between them. CDR3 length: 14 residues. The CDR3 bases are TGTGCCAGCAGCCAAGAAGGGGCGGGGAACGAGCAGTACTTC. Amino acid sequence: CASSQEGAGNEQYF.

The V gene is TRBV7-9, the J gene TRBJ1-1; D is perhaps TRBD1 (5 bases). Trimming left V 7 bases short and J 7 bases short, with 22 bases between. CDR3 length equals 15 residues. Germline lookup yields CDR1 SEHNR and CDR2 FQNEAQ (reference sequence). CDR3 sequence (DNA): TGTGCCAGCACCGCTGACTCTCTCAAGGACAATGAAGCTTTCTTT. Its protein is CASTADSLKDNEAFF.

In this sample, this clonotype turned up a few times. The chain carries TRBV7-8 and TRBJ2-7, with D hard to call. CDR1 SGHVS and CDR2 FQNEAQ come from the germline V gene. Trimming left V 5 bases short and J 6 bases short, with 11 bases between. The CDR3 sequence is 12 residues long. CDR3 in amino acids: CASSPGRVEQYF. The CDR3 DNA reads TGTGCCAGCAGCCCAGGACGGGTCGAGCAGTACTTC.

This clonotype was seen ten or more times. A clone one base away is much larger, so this may be a read error. The J gene is TRBJ2-7, the V gene TRBV10-3, with D possibly matching TRBD2 (6 bases). CDR1 is ENHRY and CDR2 is SYGVKD in the germline V gene. This CDR3 contains 13 residues. Trimming took 6 bases from V and 5 from J, leaving 14 bases between them. The chain's CDR3 is CAIRGGLTDEQYF. The CDR3 DNA is TGTGCCATCAGGGGGGGACTTACCGACGAGCAGTACTTC.

Regarding this clonotype: This may be a read error, as it is one base from a much larger clone. The chain joins TRBV9 to TRBJ2-2, with 7 bases matching TRBD2. Germline V gene lookup returns CDR1 SGDLS and CDR2 YYNGEE. V lost 4 bases, J lost 4 bases, and 16 bases stayed unmatched. The CDR3 loop spans 18 amino acids. CDR3 loop: CASSPVPGGYPGTGELFF. The CDR3 DNA follows: TGTGCCAGCAGCCCCGTACCGGGGGGTTATCCAGGCACCGGGGAGCTGTTTTTT.